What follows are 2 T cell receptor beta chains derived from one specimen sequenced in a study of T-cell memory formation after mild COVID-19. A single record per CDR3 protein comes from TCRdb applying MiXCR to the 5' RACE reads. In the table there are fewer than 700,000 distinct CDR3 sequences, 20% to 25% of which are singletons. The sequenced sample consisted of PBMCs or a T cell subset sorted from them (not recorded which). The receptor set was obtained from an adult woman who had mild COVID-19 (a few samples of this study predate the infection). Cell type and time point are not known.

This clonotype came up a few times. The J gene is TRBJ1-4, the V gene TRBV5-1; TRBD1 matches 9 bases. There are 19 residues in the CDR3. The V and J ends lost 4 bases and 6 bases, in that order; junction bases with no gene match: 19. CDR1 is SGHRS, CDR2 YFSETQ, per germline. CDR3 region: CASSELMTPGQGTHEKLFF. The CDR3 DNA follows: TGCGCCAGCAGCGAACTAATGACTCCGGGACAGGGTACTCATGAAAAACTGTTTTTT.

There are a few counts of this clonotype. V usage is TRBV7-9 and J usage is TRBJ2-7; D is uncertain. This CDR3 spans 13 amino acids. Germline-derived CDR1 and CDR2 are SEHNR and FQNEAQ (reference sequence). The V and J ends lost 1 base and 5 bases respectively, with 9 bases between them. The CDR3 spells CASSLGAADEQYF. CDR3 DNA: TGTGCCAGCAGCTTAGGGGCTGCCGACGAGCAGTACTTC.